This entry lists 10 T cell receptor beta chains sequenced from one sample in a study of cytomegalovirus exposure and HLA in healthy donors. It was with 60 Vbeta and 13 Jbeta primers that the PCR ran. Method: immunoSEQ multiplex PCR; TCRdb's copy keeps in-frame clones and lacks some. The table records 150,000 to 200,000 clones, about 13% of them present only once. The specimen sequenced was PBMCs. These receptors were collected from a man in his fifties or sixties in good health and CMV-seropositive.

There are a few counts of this clone. The gene calls are TRBV7-8 and TRBJ2-1, with D possibly TRBD2 on 6 matching bases. Germline CDR1 reads SGHVS; CDR2 reads FQNEAQ. Between the trimmed V and J ends, which lost 5 bases and 6 bases, there was a span of 14 bases. CDR3 length: 14 residues. The CDR3 nucleotides are TGTGCCAGCAGCCGACGCCACGGGGGCAATGAGCAGTTCTTC. Its translation is CASSRRHGGNEQFF. The full variable domain, rest sourced from reference TRBV7-8 and TRBJ2-1, is GAGVSQSPRYKVAKRGQDVALRCDPISGHVSLFWYQQALGQGPEFLTYFQNEAQLDKSGLPSDRFFAERPEGSVSTLKIQRTQQEDSAVYLCASSRRHGGNEQFFGPGTRLTVL.

This clone came up a few times. The chain recombines TRBV19 with TRBJ2-2; D unresolved. Deletions cut 4 bases from V and 4 bases from J, with 25 bases between. Per the germline V gene, CDR1 is LNHDA and CDR2 is SQIVND (reference sequence). CDR3 length: 19 residues. The CDR3, as DNA: TGTGCCAGTAGTACCCCTTTACGGAGAGAGGAAGGTGGCACCGGGGAGCTGTTTTTT. This translates into CASSTPLRREEGGTGELFF.

The rearrangement uses TRBV29-1 and TRBJ1-5; tentative D call: TRBD1 (5 bases). Germline V CDR1 and CDR2: SQVTM, ANQGSEA. Trimming shortened V by 4 bases and J by 3 bases, and 7 bases separated the two germline ends. CDR3 length: 12 residues. CDR3 sequence (DNA): TGCAGCGTTGGACAGTCCAATCAGCCCCAGCATTTT. Amino acid sequence: CSVGQSNQPQHF.

This clone turned up a few times. At one of its ends the junction is not consistent with the germline gene, which may arise from a read error. V gene TRBV2 combines with J gene TRBJ2-3, with a possible D match to TRBD1 (6 bases). Germline V lookup: CDR1 SNHLY, CDR2 FYNNEI. This CDR3 has 16 residues. Here the CDR3 reads CASRVNRVGDTDAQYF. The CDR3 DNA sequence: TGTGCCAGCAGGGTTAACAGGGTCGGGGACACAGATGCGCAGTATTTT.

The chain employs TRBV27 and TRBJ1-2, with 9 bases identical to TRBD1. Germline loops: CDR1 MNHEY, CDR2 SMNVEV (reference sequence). The CDR3 runs 13 residues. The V segment lost 5 bases and the J segment 7 bases; nucleotides outside the gene matches: 5. CDR3 sequence (DNA): TGTGCCAGCAGTAGGACAGGGGTTGTTGGCTACACCTTC. As protein: CASSRTGVVGYTF.

The chain employs TRBV5-4 and TRBJ2-7; D possibly corresponds to TRBD2 (5 bases). CDR1 is SGHNT and CDR2 is YYREEE in the germline V gene (reference sequence). The CDR3 extends over 14 amino acids. The V gene lost 4 bases and the J gene lost 0 bases, with 11 bases spanning the gap. The CDR3 bases are TGTGCCAGCAGCCACGAGGGAAGCTCCTACGAGCAGTACTTC. Its protein is CASSHEGSSYEQYF. Full variable domain (missing parts from reference TRBV5-4 and TRBJ2-7): ETGVTQSPTHLIKTRGQQVTLRCSSQSGHNTVSWYQQALGQGPQFIFQYYREEENGRGNFPPRFSGLQFPNYSSELNVNALELDDSALYLCASSHEGSSYEQYFGPGTRLTVT.

A few counts support this clone. The CDR3 DNA follows: TGTGCCTGGGGGCGGGACAGTGGCACTGAAGCTTTCTTT. This encodes CAWGRDSGTEAFF. The chain couples TRBV30 to TRBJ1-1; 7 bases fit TRBD1. V shed 5 bases and J 4 bases; nucleotides not matched to a gene: 7. Germline assignment: CDR1 GTSNPN and CDR2 SVGIG (reference sequence). The CDR3 covers 13 residues.

This clone has a handful of counts. CDR3 loop: CASSLTARGNYGYTF. The CDR3 DNA follows: TGTGCCAGCAGCTTAACCGCACGGGGGAACTATGGCTACACCTTC. The chain carries TRBV7-3 and TRBJ1-2, with D possibly TRBD1 on 5 matching bases. This CDR3 comprises 15 residues. The V gene's germline CDR1 is SGHTA and CDR2 FQGTGA. Trimming cost V 0 bases and J 2 bases, with 10 bases left between them. Full variable domain (missing parts from reference TRBV7-3 and TRBJ1-2): GAGVSQTPSNKVTEKGKYVELRCDPISGHTALYWYRQSLGQGPEFLIYFQGTGAADDSGLPNDRFFAVRPEGSVSTLKIQRTERGDSAVYLCASSLTARGNYGYTFGSGTRLTVV.

The sample holds a few counts of this clone. The CDR3 sequence is CASSATGTGSYNEQFF. The CDR3 bases are TGTGCCAGCAGCGCTACCGGGACAGGGTCCTACAATGAGCAGTTCTTC. This chain uses TRBV9 with TRBJ2-1; 9 bases align to TRBD1. Germline V gene data show CDR1 as SGDLS and CDR2 as YYNGEE. The CDR3 sequence is 16 residues long. The V gene end was trimmed by 3 bases and the J gene end by 1 base; junction bases not matched to a gene: 5.

This sequence joins TRBV5-4 and TRBJ2-3, with TRBD2 identical over 10 bases. CDR1 and CDR2 (germline): SGHNT, YYREEE (reference sequence). With V trimmed by 6 bases and J by 3 bases, 10 bases remained unmatched. This CDR3 contains 16 residues. The CDR3 sequence is CASKAGGPRRTDTQYF. In nucleotides, the CDR3 is TGTGCCAGCAAAGCGGGGGGGCCACGACGAACAGATACGCAGTATTTT.